This is a list of T cell receptor beta chains from one sample in a study of cytomegalovirus exposure and HLA in healthy donors. The table came from immunoSEQ multiplex PCR; TCRdb's copy has only in-frame clones and leaves some out. The sample shows 150,000 to 200,000 clones, and roughly 1.3% sits with its ten largest clones. Sequences were obtained from PBMCs. These receptors were obtained from an older woman in good health and CMV-seronegative. CDR3s include the opening cysteine and the closing phenylalanine or tryptophan. Each record gives: D gene, V gene, J gene, CDR3 protein, CDR3 DNA. A D gene is named only where the DNA matches it firmly.

D gene: TRBD1
V gene: TRBV9
J gene: TRBJ2-3
CDR3 protein: CASSMGQPSTDTQYF
CDR3 DNA: TGTGCCAGCAGCATGGGACAGCCTAGCACAGATACGCAGTATTTT

D gene: TRBD1
V gene: TRBV19
J gene: TRBJ2-5
CDR3 protein: CATAARPGTGGETQYF
CDR3 DNA: TGTGCCACCGCGGCGCGTCCCGGGACAGGGGGAGAGACCCAGTACTTC

D gene: TRBD2
V gene: TRBV10-3
J gene: TRBJ2-2
CDR3 protein: CAISESGTSTGELFF
CDR3 DNA: TGTGCCATCAGTGAGTCCGGGACTAGCACCGGGGAGCTGTTTTTT

D gene: .
V gene: TRBV7-3
J gene: TRBJ2-3
CDR3 protein: CASSFRGTQGWHRGIGTDTQYF
CDR3 DNA: TGTGCCAGCAGCTTCAGGGGGACTCAGGGGTGGCACAGGGGAATAGGAACAGATACGCAGTATTTT

D gene: .
V gene: TRBV5-1
J gene: TRBJ2-5
CDR3 protein: CASSLYSQETQYF
CDR3 DNA: TGCGCCAGCAGCTTGTATAGTCAAGAGACCCAGTACTTC

D gene: .
V gene: TRBV5-6
J gene: TRBJ1-1
CDR3 protein: CASSLATEAFF
CDR3 DNA: TGTGCCAGCAGCTTGGCAACTGAAGCTTTCTTT

D gene: .
V gene: TRBV4-3
J gene: TRBJ1-2
CDR3 protein: CASSQDREGYTF
CDR3 DNA: TGCGCCAGCAGCCAAGATAGAGAGGGCTACACCTTC

D gene: .
V gene: TRBV6-1
J gene: TRBJ1-1
CDR3 protein: CASSAENRVEAFF
CDR3 DNA: TGTGCCAGCAGTGCGGAAAACAGGGTTGAAGCTTTCTTT

D gene: TRBD1
V gene: TRBV2
J gene: TRBJ1-5
CDR3 protein: CASSEVRTGRQPQHF
CDR3 DNA: TGTGCCAGCAGTGAAGTTCGGACAGGGAGGCAGCCCCAGCATTTT

D gene: TRBD2
V gene: TRBV18
J gene: TRBJ2-1
CDR3 protein: CASSTGRGEQFF
CDR3 DNA: TGTGCCAGCTCAACGGGGCGGGGGGAGCAGTTCTTC

D gene: .
V gene: TRBV21-1
J gene: TRBJ2-5
CDR3 protein: CASSRSLADKETQYF
CDR3 DNA: TGTGCCAGCAGCAGGTCACTAGCGGATAAAGAGACCCAGTACTTC

D gene: .
V gene: TRBV19
J gene: TRBJ2-6
CDR3 protein: CASSIKLGASGANVLTF
CDR3 DNA: TGTGCCAGTAGTATAAAGCTTGGGGCCTCTGGGGCCAACGTCCTGACTTTC

D gene: TRBD2
V gene: TRBV9
J gene: TRBJ2-3
CDR3 protein: CASSPTSGTDTQYF
CDR3 DNA: TGTGCCAGCAGCCCCACTAGCGGCACAGATACGCAGTATTTT

D gene: TRBD2
V gene: TRBV11-2
J gene: TRBJ2-1
CDR3 protein: CASSLNQGSGGARQFF
CDR3 DNA: TGTGCCAGCAGCTTGAATCAGGGTAGCGGGGGGGCCCGGCAGTTCTTC

D gene: .
V gene: TRBV6-1
J gene: TRBJ2-7
CDR3 protein: CASSDPPIHEQYF
CDR3 DNA: TGTGCCAGCAGTGATCCGCCTATCCACGAGCAGTACTTC

D gene: .
V gene: TRBV7-2
J gene: TRBJ1-2
CDR3 protein: CASSSQDRLSPNGYTF
CDR3 DNA: TGTGCCAGCAGCTCGCAAGACAGGTTATCTCCTAATGGCTACACCTTC

D gene: TRBD1
V gene: TRBV23-1
J gene: TRBJ1-1
CDR3 protein: CASSQSDGTGGSPCKNTEAFF
CDR3 DNA: TGCGCCAGCAGTCAATCGGACGGGACAGGGGGATCCCCATGCAAGAACACTGAAGCTTTCTTT

D gene: .
V gene: TRBV7-2
J gene: TRBJ2-7
CDR3 protein: CASSPRGGPTSRRYEQYF
CDR3 DNA: TGTGCCAGCAGCCCCCGAGGCGGTCCAACGTCGAGGAGGTACGAGCAGTACTTC

D gene: TRBD1
V gene: TRBV10-3
J gene: TRBJ1-1
CDR3 protein: CAISRVPGQGVRGSEAFF
CDR3 DNA: TGTGCCATCAGTCGCGTCCCGGGACAGGGGGTGAGGGGGTCTGAAGCTTTCTTT

D gene: .
V gene: TRBV20-1
J gene: TRBJ2-1
CDR3 protein: CSAARAAEQFF
CDR3 DNA: TGCAGTGCCGCGAGGGCCGCTGAGCAGTTCTTC

D gene: .
V gene: TRBV4-3
J gene: TRBJ2-3
CDR3 protein: CASSQVGTSTDTQYF
CDR3 DNA: TGCGCCAGCAGCCAAGTTGGGACTAGCACAGATACGCAGTATTTT

D gene: .
V gene: TRBV5-6
J gene: TRBJ2-1
CDR3 protein: CASSFGTPFNEQFF
CDR3 DNA: TGTGCCAGCAGCTTCGGGACTCCCTTCAATGAGCAGTTCTTC

D gene: .
V gene: TRBV4-1
J gene: TRBJ2-1
CDR3 protein: CASSAFTVHNEQFF
CDR3 DNA: TGCGCCAGCAGCGCTTTTACGGTTCACAATGAGCAGTTCTTC

D gene: .
V gene: TRBV5-4
J gene: TRBJ2-3
CDR3 protein: CASSLAPGLYTDTQYF
CDR3 DNA: TGTGCCAGCAGCTTGGCGCCGGGACTTTACACAGATACGCAGTATTTT

D gene: .
V gene: TRBV4-2
J gene: TRBJ2-5
CDR3 protein: CASSQDWASSETQYF
CDR3 DNA: TGTGCCAGCAGCCAAGATTGGGCCTCGTCGGAGACCCAGTACTTC

D gene: TRBD1
V gene: TRBV7-9
J gene: TRBJ1-2
CDR3 protein: CASSFQPLGQAIGAHGYTF
CDR3 DNA: TGTGCCAGCAGCTTCCAACCTCTAGGACAGGCAATCGGAGCTCATGGCTACACCTTC

D gene: .
V gene: TRBV2
J gene: TRBJ1-2
CDR3 protein: CASMLGPLYGYTF
CDR3 DNA: TGTGCCAGCATGTTGGGGCCCCTCTATGGCTACACCTTC

D gene: TRBD1
V gene: TRBV6-5
J gene: TRBJ1-5
CDR3 protein: CASRRKGQRGQPQHF
CDR3 DNA: TGTGCCAGCAGACGAAAGGGACAGAGGGGCCAGCCCCAGCATTTT

D gene: TRBD1
V gene: TRBV5-6
J gene: TRBJ2-5
CDR3 protein: CASSPGQGREETQYF
CDR3 DNA: TGTGCCAGCAGCCCGGGACAGGGGAGGGAAGAGACCCAGTACTTC

D gene: .
V gene: TRBV11-2
J gene: TRBJ2-2
CDR3 protein: CASSPLTRAGELFF
CDR3 DNA: TGTGCCAGCAGCCCATTAACTAGAGCCGGGGAGCTGTTTTTT

D gene: .
V gene: TRBV7-2
J gene: TRBJ1-3
CDR3 protein: CASSLSFHLTAGNTIYF
CDR3 DNA: TGTGCCAGCAGCTTATCCTTTCACCTGACAGCTGGAAACACCATATATTTT

D gene: .
V gene: TRBV5-8
J gene: TRBJ1-5
CDR3 protein: CASSAREDALNQPQHF
CDR3 DNA: TGTGCCAGCAGCGCCCGGGAGGACGCGCTTAATCAGCCCCAGCATTTT

D gene: TRBD2
V gene: TRBV27
J gene: TRBJ2-3
CDR3 protein: CASSLQGGDTQYF
CDR3 DNA: TGTGCCAGCAGTTTGCAGGGAGGGGATACGCAGTATTTT

D gene: .
V gene: TRBV2
J gene: TRBJ1-5
CDR3 protein: CASSENTGLNQPQHF
CDR3 DNA: TGTGCCAGCAGTGAAAATACAGGGCTCAATCAGCCCCAGCATTTT

D gene: .
V gene: TRBV7-2
J gene: TRBJ2-5
CDR3 protein: CASSSVPQETQYF
CDR3 DNA: TGTGCCAGCAGCTCGGTTCCCCAAGAGACCCAGTACTTC

D gene: .
V gene: TRBV5-4
J gene: TRBJ2-3
CDR3 protein: CASSLEGFRTDTQYF
CDR3 DNA: TGTGCCAGCAGCTTGGAGGGGTTTAGGACAGATACGCAGTATTTT

D gene: .
V gene: TRBV5-1
J gene: TRBJ1-4
CDR3 protein: CASSLVGGNEKLFF
CDR3 DNA: TGCGCCAGCAGCTTGGTGGGAGGAAATGAAAAACTGTTTTTT

D gene: .
V gene: TRBV5-6
J gene: TRBJ1-3
CDR3 protein: CASSRDRLAGNTIYF
CDR3 DNA: TGTGCCAGCAGCCGTGACAGGTTGGCTGGAAACACCATATATTTT

D gene: .
V gene: TRBV2
J gene: TRBJ2-3
CDR3 protein: CASSEAQGTQYF
CDR3 DNA: TGTGCCAGCAGTGAAGCCCAGGGGACGCAGTATTTT

D gene: TRBD1
V gene: TRBV19
J gene: TRBJ1-1
CDR3 protein: CASSHPRDRGTEAFF
CDR3 DNA: TGTGCCAGTAGCCACCCGAGGGACAGAGGGACTGAAGCTTTCTTT

D gene: TRBD1
V gene: TRBV7-3
J gene: TRBJ2-3
CDR3 protein: CASSLQGATDTQYF
CDR3 DNA: TGTGCCAGCAGCTTACAGGGGGCAACAGATACGCAGTATTTT

D gene: .
V gene: TRBV5-1
J gene: TRBJ2-7
CDR3 protein: CASSSPAGTLREQYF
CDR3 DNA: TGCGCCAGCAGCTCCCCGGCCGGGACTCTCCGCGAGCAGTACTTC

D gene: .
V gene: TRBV9
J gene: TRBJ2-3
CDR3 protein: CASSALVTGRMTQYF
CDR3 DNA: TGTGCCAGCAGCGCGTTAGTGACAGGGAGGATGACGCAGTATTTT

D gene: .
V gene: TRBV5-1
J gene: TRBJ2-5
CDR3 protein: CASSLGLGRGLETQYF
CDR3 DNA: TGCGCCAGCAGCTTGGGTTTAGGGAGAGGCTTGGAGACCCAGTACTTC

D gene: TRBD2
V gene: TRBV2
J gene: TRBJ2-1
CDR3 protein: CASSEAPGGGFF
CDR3 DNA: TGTGCCAGCAGTGAAGCCCCGGGAGGGGGGTTCTTC

D gene: .
V gene: TRBV5-6
J gene: TRBJ2-5
CDR3 protein: CASTGGGVGETQYF
CDR3 DNA: TGTGCCAGCACCGGAGGAGGGGTTGGGGAGACCCAGTACTTC

D gene: .
V gene: TRBV10-3
J gene: TRBJ1-2
CDR3 protein: CAITFAQGGPDGYTF
CDR3 DNA: TGTGCCATCACTTTCGCACAGGGCGGTCCGGATGGCTACACCTTC

D gene: TRBD1
V gene: TRBV6-5
J gene: TRBJ1-4
CDR3 protein: CASRRQGGEKLFF
CDR3 DNA: TGTGCCAGCAGAAGACAGGGGGGTGAAAAACTGTTTTTT

D gene: .
V gene: TRBV5-1
J gene: TRBJ2-2
CDR3 protein: CASSFSGANTGELFF
CDR3 DNA: TGCGCCAGCAGCTTCTCGGGTGCGAACACCGGGGAGCTGTTTTTT

D gene: TRBD2
V gene: TRBV6-5
J gene: TRBJ2-1
CDR3 protein: CASSKSGGPYNEQFF
CDR3 DNA: TGTGCCAGCAGCAAAAGCGGGGGGCCCTACAATGAGCAGTTCTTC

D gene: .
V gene: TRBV9
J gene: TRBJ1-2
CDR3 protein: CASSPRRDGLYGYTF
CDR3 DNA: TGTGCCAGCAGCCCCCGCAGGGATGGCCTCTATGGCTACACCTTC

D gene: .
V gene: TRBV7-3
J gene: TRBJ2-1
CDR3 protein: CASSAGGQRDEQFF
CDR3 DNA: TGTGCCAGCAGCGCCGGGGGGCAGAGGGATGAGCAGTTCTTC